There are many counts of the clone carrying this TCR beta chain. Its target is not known. The sample originates from a study of beta chain features in type 1 diabetes. Study at large: Across all samples, about 110,000,000 sorted cells were examined. Study-level points and caveats: Researchers could not determine here whether HLA type influences TCRB rearrangement. TCRB repertoires of naive, central memory and Treg cells appeared more similar among patients than among healthy donors.

cDNA synthesis used the whole RNA isolate, giving expressed TCRB sequences. Generated by immunoSEQ multiplex PCR, the TCRdb table keeps only in-frame clones and is missing some. The sample includes fewer than 200,000 clones, 10% to 15% of them seen just once. The sequenced sample consisted of central memory CD4+ T cells from blood. This clonotype was obtained from a woman under 30 in good health.

CDR3 region: CASSEYRGSTDTQYF. CDR3 nucleotides: TGTGCCAGCAGTGAATACAGGGGGAGCACAGATACGCAGTATTTT. This chain joins TRBV6-1 and TRBJ2-3, with 8 bases matching TRBD1. J gave up 0 bases and V 2 bases, and 1 base lay outside the gene matches. The CDR3 sequence is 15 residues long. Germline loops: CDR1 MNHNS, CDR2 SASEGT.